This T cell receptor (beta chain) was profiled in a study of early T cells in non-severe SARS-CoV-2 infection. Trimming cost V 4 bases and J 3 bases; bases outside gene matches: 4. CDR1 is SGHDT, CDR2 YYEEEE, per germline. The CDR3 runs to 14 residues. With respect to this clonotype: Its antigen is not identified.

The TCR library protocol attached unique molecular identifiers to the individual cDNA molecules. TCRdb recomputed calls from the 5' RACE reads with MiXCR, one row per CDR3 protein. This sample carries about 79,000 distinct CDR3 sequences, about 11% of them seen once, and the ten largest clones take 4.7%. Study results and caveats: There was a bias toward anti-spike CD8 responses in VDJdb matching, which missed private and CD4 specificities.

This chain connects TRBV5-6 to TRBJ2-5, with TRBD1 matching 9 bases. The TCR was taken from an adult who was a healthcare worker with PCR-confirmed SARS-CoV-2 infection or an uninfected control (not recorded which). Specimen: whole blood. CDR3 nucleotide sequence: TGTGCCAGCAGCATTACAGGGGGCGAAGAGACCCAGTACTTC. Its translation is CASSITGGEETQYF.